The 25 T cell receptor beta chains reported below all come from one sample, sequenced in a study of T cell responses to AZD1222 COVID-19 vaccine. Produced via immunoSEQ multiplex PCR; TCRdb's table is partial and in-frame only. The data contain about 99,000 clones, roughly 91% of them singletons. The specimen was peripheral blood, collected on day 0 of AZD1222 vaccination. The receptor source for this set is an adult in good health.

In this sample, this clone turned up once. This rearrangement joins TRBV7-9 to TRBJ2-1; TRBD1 might be the D (6 bases). The CDR3 sequence is 16 residues long. The germline CDR1 and CDR2 sequences are SEHNR and FQNEAQ (reference sequence). Trimming removed 5 bases at V and 0 bases at J, with 14 bases between. CDR3 coding DNA: TGTGCCAGCAGCCGAAGACAGGATAGCTCCTACAATGAGCAGTTCTTC. As protein: CASSRRQDSSYNEQFF.

The chain carries TRBV6-5 and TRBJ1-2; 8 bases fit TRBD1. Germline loops: CDR1 MNHEY, CDR2 SVGAGI. Trimming removed 5 bases from V and 5 bases from J; junction bases left unmatched: 10. The CDR3 is 15 residues long. CDR3 sequence reads: CASSTGGRDPYGYTF. The CDR3 DNA is TGTGCCAGCAGTACAGGGGGACGCGACCCTTATGGCTACACCTTC.

The chain's CDR3 is CASSLTGAGNQPQHF. The CDR3 nucleotides are TGTGCCAGCAGTTTGACGGGGGCGGGAAATCAGCCCCAGCATTTT. The V call is TRBV28, the J call TRBJ1-5; possibly TRBD1 for D (6 bases). Germline V CDR1 and CDR2: MDHEN, SYDVKM. V shed 3 bases and J shed 4 bases, with 13 bases lying between them. The CDR3 has 15 amino acids.

This clone was recorded once. CDR3 bases: TGTGCCAGCAGCCATTTTGGCGATGAGCAGTTCTTC. It translates to CASSHFGDEQFF. The chain links TRBV11-3 to TRBJ2-1, with D unresolved. The V gene's germline CDR1 is SGHNT and CDR2 YENEEA. This CDR3 region has 12 residues. The ends were cut back, 5 bases at V and 8 bases at J, with 10 bases in the middle.

The chain carries TRBV7-8 and TRBJ2-1; TRBD2 might be the D (6 bases). CDR3 length: 15 amino acids. From germline, CDR1 is SGHVS and CDR2 FQNEAQ. Trimming took 6 bases from V and 2 from J, leaving 14 bases between them. As DNA, the CDR3 is TGTGCCAGCAGTCAATACGGGGGAACCTACAATGAGCAGTTCTTC. Protein: CASSQYGGTYNEQFF.

This clone appeared a single time. V usage is TRBV19 and J usage is TRBJ1-2; D is unresolved. Germline CDR1 LNHDA, CDR2 SQIVND (reference sequence). V was trimmed by 8 bases and J by 8 bases, leaving 15 bases between them. This CDR3 has 12 amino acids. The CDR3 nucleotides are TGTGCCAGTCATCCCCGGGGTAGAGGCTACACCTTC. Protein product: CASHPRGRGYTF.

In DNA form, the CDR3 reads TGTGCCAGCAGCTTCCCTGGCAGGGCAGAGACCCAGTACTTC. Its protein product is CASSFPGRAETQYF. J is TRBJ2-5 and V is TRBV7-7, with D perhaps matching TRBD1 (5 bases). Deletions cut 3 bases from V and 4 bases from J, with 12 bases between. Germline V lookup: CDR1 SSHAT, CDR2 FNYEAQ (reference sequence). The CDR3 contains 14 residues.

The V call is TRBV7-9, the J call TRBJ1-1, with D hard to call. V lost 1 base and J 3 bases, leaving 6 bases between the germline ends. The germline CDR1 and CDR2 sequences are SEHNR and FQNEAQ (reference sequence). The CDR3 runs to 13 residues. The CDR3 loop is CASSLDGYTEAFF. The CDR3 region has the DNA TGTGCCAGCAGCTTAGACGGCTACACTGAAGCTTTCTTT.

This chain connects TRBV7-9 to TRBJ2-5; tentatively, D is TRBD1 (8 bases). This CDR3 is 14 amino acids long. Germline V lookup: CDR1 SEHNR, CDR2 FQNEAQ (reference sequence). V was cut by 6 bases and J by 6 bases, with 17 bases left in between. DNA of the CDR3: TGTGCCAGCAGACTTACAGGGGGGGAGAAGACCCAGTACTTC. Encoded protein: CASRLTGGEKTQYF.

This clone was seen a handful of times. The chain has TRBV18 and TRBJ2-3; D is uncertain. This CDR3 is built from 12 residues. Germline V gene lookup returns CDR1 KGHSH and CDR2 LQKENI. Trimming shortened V by 6 bases and J by 5 bases, and 9 bases separated the two germline ends. CDR3 coding DNA: TGTGCCAGCTCGGGGTCCGGAGATACGCAGTATTTT. Translating it yields CASSGSGDTQYF.

In its sample, this clone was seen once. The CDR3 here is CASSLSGRGFSGANVLTF. The CDR3 DNA sequence: TGTGCCAGCAGTTTATCGGGCAGGGGATTCTCTGGGGCCAACGTCCTGACTTTC. V gene TRBV28 combines with J gene TRBJ2-6; the D gene is possibly TRBD1 (6 bases). Looked up from germline, CDR1 is MDHEN and CDR2 is SYDVKM. The CDR3 is 18 amino acids. V was cut by 1 base and J by 0 bases, with 13 bases left in between. Based on the CDR3 plus reference TRBV28 and TRBJ2-6, the full variable domain is DVKVTQSSRYLVKRTGEKVFLECVQDMDHENMFWYRQDPGLGLRLIYFSYDVKMKEKGDIPEGYSVSREKKERFSLILESASTNQTSMYLCASSLSGRGFSGANVLTFGAGSRLTVL.

The rearrangement uses TRBV7-9 and TRBJ2-1, with D possibly matching TRBD2 (6 bases). CDR1 and CDR2 from the germline V gene are SEHNR and FQNEAQ (reference sequence). This CDR3 comprises 15 residues. V was pared by 5 bases and J by 5 bases, with 16 bases between. The CDR3 DNA follows: TGTGCCAGCAGCCTCCATAGCGGAGGGGACAATGAGCAGTTCTTC. The encoded protein is CASSLHSGGDNEQFF.

The chain has TRBV30 and TRBJ1-6, with a possible D match to TRBD1 (5 bases). Trimming removed 3 bases at V and 10 bases at J, with 13 bases between. This CDR3 is built from 13 residues. Germline CDR1 is GTSNPN and CDR2 is SVGIG (reference sequence). The CDR3 bases are TGTGCCTGGAGCTCGGGGGGAAACTCACCCCTCCACTTT. This sequence encodes CAWSSGGNSPLHF.

V and J are TRBV11-1 and TRBJ2-7, with 10 positions matching TRBD2. V gave up 5 bases and J gave up 6 bases; unmatched junction bases: 4. The CDR3 totals 13 residues. Per the germline V gene, CDR1 is SGHAT and CDR2 is FQDESV (reference sequence). The CDR3 region has the DNA TGTGCCAGCAGCGCCGGGACTAGCGCCGAGCAGTACTTC. Translation gives CASSAGTSAEQYF.

V gene TRBV18 combines with J gene TRBJ2-1, with 15 nucleotides matching TRBD2. The germline CDR1 and CDR2 sequences are KGHSH and LQKENI. This CDR3 is 16 amino acids long. V gave up 2 bases and J gave up 8 bases; unmatched junction bases: 4. CDR3 region: CASSPAGLAGGHEQFF. The CDR3 DNA reads TGTGCCAGCTCACCAGCGGGACTAGCGGGAGGACATGAGCAGTTCTTC.

The rearrangement uses TRBV24-1 and TRBJ2-7; 10 nucleotides line up with TRBD2. From germline, CDR1 is KGHDR and CDR2 SFDVKD. J lost 4 bases, V lost 2 bases, and 7 bases had no gene match. The CDR3 spans 16 residues. CDR3: CATSDSSSGSIYEQYF. In DNA, the CDR3 is TGTGCCACCAGTGATTCCTCTAGCGGGAGTATTTACGAGCAGTACTTC.

The chain employs TRBV11-2 and TRBJ2-5; 9 positions match TRBD2. The ends lost 1 base at V and 5 bases at J; junction bases unmatched: 11. CDR3 length: 17 amino acids. CDR1 and CDR2 (germline): SGHAT, FQNNGV. CDR3 in DNA: TGTGCCAGCAGCTTAGGGAGAGGGACTAGCCGTGGTGAGACCCAGTACTTC. Its translation: CASSLGRGTSRGETQYF.

This chain connects TRBV29-1 to TRBJ1-1, with 11 bases aligning to TRBD1. The junction had 9 bases not matched to a gene; V was cut back by 4 bases and J by 5 bases. The length of the CDR3 is 15 residues. CDR1 and CDR2 from the germline V gene are SQVTM and ANQGSEA. The CDR3 DNA reads TGCAGCGTTGGGGCTTGGACAGGGGGCCGTACTGAAGCTTTCTTT. Encoded protein: CSVGAWTGGRTEAFF.

V gene TRBV9 combines with J gene TRBJ1-2, with a possible D match to TRBD1 (6 bases). Germline V gene lookup returns CDR1 SGDLS and CDR2 YYNGEE. Trimming stripped 4 bases from V and 8 bases from J, with 15 bases between. The CDR3 is 13 amino acids. This CDR3 reads CASSSQGIRGYTF. The CDR3 DNA follows: TGTGCCAGCAGCTCACAGGGAATAAGAGGCTACACCTTC. Combining the CDR3 with reference TRBV9 and TRBJ1-2 gives the whole variable domain DSGVTQTPKHLITATGQRVTLRCSPRSGDLSVYWYQQSLDQGLQFLIQYYNGEERAKGNILERFSAQQFPDLHSELNLSSLELGDSALYFCASSSQGIRGYTFGSGTRLTVV.

The V call is TRBV12-3 or TRBV12-4, the J call TRBJ1-2, with 7 bases identical to TRBD1. The CDR3 spans 13 residues. The junction had 6 bases not matched to a gene; V was cut back by 3 bases and J by 8 bases. DNA for the CDR3: TGTGCCAGCAGTTTCGGTAGGGGGCAAGGCTACACCTTC. Its translation: CASSFGRGQGYTF.

V gene TRBV27 combines with J gene TRBJ2-3, with 7 bases identical to TRBD2. V shed 9 bases, J shed 0 bases, and the junction held 15 bases outside the gene matches. Germline V gene sequence: CDR1 MNHEY, CDR2 SMNVEV (reference sequence). The CDR3 spans 17 residues. As DNA, the CDR3 is TGTGCCAGGAAGTCGTCCCCTAGCGGTTTAAGCACAGATACGCAGTATTTT. This translates into CARKSSPSGLSTDTQYF.

The rearrangement uses TRBV7-2 and TRBJ1-5; D is perhaps TRBD1 (5 bases). The V gene's germline CDR1 is SGHTA and CDR2 FQGNSA. Trimming removed 1 base at V and 1 base at J, with 14 bases between. The CDR3 length is 17 residues. The CDR3 region has the DNA TGTGCCAGCAGCTTAGAGGGGACCGGGTGGAGCAATCAGCCCCAGCATTTT. Protein: CASSLEGTGWSNQPQHF.

To note about this clone: In the same sample, other DNA sequences code for this CDR3. The chain carries TRBV28 and TRBJ2-7; 12 bases fit TRBD2. Per the germline V gene, CDR1 is MDHEN and CDR2 is SYDVKM. Trimming took 6 bases from V and 2 from J; bases not matched to a gene: 5. The CDR3 length is 15 residues. CDR3 in DNA: TGTGCCAGCAGACAACTAGCGGGAGGCACCTACGAGCAGTACTTC. Translated, it gives CASRQLAGGTYEQYF.

The genes are TRBV7-6 and TRBJ2-1; D is ambiguous. The CDR3 contains 14 residues. V shed 2 bases and J shed 4 bases, with 9 bases lying between them. The germline CDR1 and CDR2 sequences are SGHVS and FNYEAQ. The chain's CDR3 is CASSLFSGYNEQFF. CDR3 nucleotide sequence: TGTGCCAGCAGCTTATTTTCCGGTTACAATGAGCAGTTCTTC.

The rearrangement uses TRBV10-3 and TRBJ1-1; D is ambiguous. CDR1 is ENHRY, CDR2 SYGVKD, per germline. V shed 11 bases and J shed 0 bases, with 10 bases lying between them. CDR3 length: 12 amino acids. The CDR3 coding sequence is TGTGCCGTTGGGCGGATGAACACTGAAGCTTTCTTT. This codes for CAVGRMNTEAFF.